One and the same sample provided the 30 T cell receptor beta chains below, sequenced in a study of regulatory T cells in long-lasting Graves disease. TCR beta libraries were built with iRepertoire HTBI primers and Arm-PCR of CDR3 regions. In TCRdb, the multiplex PCR reads were re-called with MiXCR into one record per CDR3 protein. The sample yields 450,000 or so distinct CDR3 sequences, less than 25% seen once. Stated time point: persistent/refractory GD, antithyroid drugs over 5 years with positive TRAb. PBMCs provided the RNA from which the TCR library was made. The specimen comprised peripheral blood mononuclear cells (PBMCs), sampled when the disease was refractory, from a patient treated with antithyroid drugs. Receptors originate from a female donor with Graves disease.

Worth noting for this clonotype: With a much larger clone just one base away, this may be a read error. The chain recombines TRBV30 with TRBJ1-3; no clear D gene. The CDR3 loop spans 14 amino acids. Germline CDR1 and CDR2: GTSNPN and SVGIG (reference sequence). CDR3 sequence: CAWSVKGSGNTTYF. CDR3 DNA sequence: TGTGCCTGGAGTGTTAAGGGTTCTGGAAACACCACATATTTT.

This clonotype occurred many times. The chain joins TRBV6-5 to TRBJ2-6; the D is unclear. CDR3 length: 15 amino acids. V gave up 3 bases and J gave up 2 bases, with 8 bases separating them. Germline V gene data show CDR1 as MNHEY and CDR2 as SVGAGI. CDR3 amino acids: CASSYPAAGANVLTF. CDR3 in DNA: TGTGCCAGCAGTTATCCGGCAGCTGGGGCCAACGTCCTGACTTTC.

This clonotype was detected many times. The V call is TRBV10-3, the J call TRBJ1-1; possible D gene TRBD1, 5 bases. V was pared by 4 bases and J by 3 bases, with 12 bases between. Germline CDR1 is ENHRY and CDR2 is SYGVKD. The CDR3 length is 14 residues. CDR3 amino acids: CAISAGYGYTEAFF. Written as DNA, the CDR3 is TGTGCCATCAGTGCAGGGTACGGGTACACTGAAGCTTTCTTT.

This clonotype showed up many times. The chain has TRBV27 and TRBJ2-5, with 13 bases aligning to TRBD2. The CDR3 length is 16 residues. Per the germline V gene, CDR1 is MNHEY and CDR2 is SMNVEV (reference sequence). The V and J ends lost 5 bases and 1 base, in that order; junction bases with no gene match: 4. CDR3 amino acids: CASSQGLAGAQETQYF. Written as DNA, the CDR3 is TGTGCCAGCAGTCAAGGACTAGCGGGAGCCCAAGAGACCCAGTACTTC.

This clonotype was detected many times. The rearrangement joins TRBV2 to TRBJ2-4; 9 nucleotides line up with TRBD2. The CDR3 is 17 amino acids. V dropped 5 bases and J dropped 8; count of bases not matched to a gene: 16. Looked up from germline, CDR1 is SNHLY and CDR2 is FYNNEI. The CDR3 DNA reads as TGTGCCAGCAGTCGACGGCGGGGACTAGCCGGGTTGGACATTCAGTACTTC. It is translated as CASSRRRGLAGLDIQYF. Full variable domain (outside the CDR3, taken from reference TRBV2 and TRBJ2-4): EPEVTQTPSHQVTQMGQEVILRCVPISNHLYFYWYRQILGQKVEFLVSFYNNEISEKSEIFDDQFSVERPDGSNFTLKIRSTKLEDSAMYFCASSRRRGLAGLDIQYFGAGTRLSVL.

The V call is TRBV4-1, the J call TRBJ1-2; D is perhaps TRBD1 (5 bases). CDR3 length: 15 residues. V shed 2 bases and J shed 2 bases, with 12 bases lying between them. Germline V gene sequence: CDR1 MGHRA, CDR2 YSYEKL. In nucleotides, the CDR3 is TGCGCCAGCAGCCAACCCCGAAGGGACAACTATGGCTACACCTTC. Translation: CASSQPRRDNYGYTF.

This clonotype was counted only a few times. The V and J genes are TRBV4-3 and TRBJ2-5; possible D gene TRBD2, 5 bases. The germline V and J ends were trimmed by 4 bases and 7 bases, with 13 bases remaining between them. The germline gives CDR1 LGHNA, CDR2 YSLEER. The CDR3 is 13 residues long. As DNA, the CDR3 is TGCGCCAGCAGCCCGGAACTAGTCGGGACCCAGTACTTC. It is translated as CASSPELVGTQYF.

V is TRBV18 and J is TRBJ1-1, with D possibly matching TRBD1 (6 bases). Per the germline V gene, CDR1 is KGHSH and CDR2 is LQKENI. The CDR3 runs to 14 residues. V lost 4 bases and J 3 bases, leaving 12 bases between the germline ends. In DNA, the CDR3 is TGTGCCAGCTCACACGGGGGCGGAGACACTGAAGCTTTCTTT. Translating gives CASSHGGGDTEAFF.

The chain links TRBV28 to TRBJ1-1; perhaps TRBD1 as D (6 bases). V was cut by 6 bases and J by 5 bases, with 13 bases left in between. Looked up from germline, CDR1 is MDHEN and CDR2 is SYDVKM. The CDR3 has 13 residues. Here the CDR3 reads CASSRDTGTEAFF. The CDR3 DNA reads as TGTGCCAGCAGCCGGGACACTGGAACTGAAGCTTTCTTT.

This clonotype was counted at least ten times. The chain uses TRBV30 and TRBJ2-7; no firm D call. Germline CDR1 reads GTSNPN; CDR2 reads SVGIG (reference sequence). CDR3 length: 12 residues. The CDR3 is CAQRYGIYEQYF. The CDR3 coding sequence is TGTGCACAGAGGTACGGAATCTACGAGCAGTACTTC.

The V and J genes are TRBV24-1 and TRBJ2-2; 8 bases are shared with TRBD1. From germline, CDR1 is KGHDR and CDR2 SFDVKD. The CDR3 runs 15 residues. V shed 7 bases, J shed 2 bases, and the junction held 5 bases outside the gene matches. CDR3 residues: CATRETGVNTGELFF. CDR3 nucleotide sequence: TGTGCCACCAGAGAGACAGGGGTTAACACCGGGGAGCTGTTTTTT.

V gene TRBV5-6 combines with J gene TRBJ1-4; TRBD1 agrees at 7 bases. Germline V gene sequence: CDR1 SGHDT, CDR2 YYEEEE. The V and J ends lost 4 bases and 4 bases, in that order; junction bases with no gene match: 4. This CDR3 region has 14 residues. This CDR3 is CASSTGQRNEKLFF. The CDR3 DNA follows: TGTGCCAGCAGCACGGGACAGCGTAATGAAAAACTGTTTTTT.

In its sample, this clonotype was seen many times. The chain is built from TRBV29-1 and TRBJ2-5, with D possibly matching TRBD1 (6 bases). Germline values: CDR1 SQVTM, CDR2 ANQGSEA. Trimming removed 4 bases from V and 4 bases from J, with 16 bases in between. The CDR3 has 14 residues. The CDR3 region is CSVANTRDTETQYF. In DNA form, the CDR3 reads TGCAGCGTTGCAAATACTCGGGACACAGAGACCCAGTACTTC.

Comments on this clonotype: A much larger clonotype is one base distant, so this may be a read error. The chain is built from TRBV6-2 or TRBV6-3 and TRBJ2-7; 7 nucleotides match TRBD2. Germline CDR1 reads MNHEY; CDR2 reads SVGEGT. This CDR3 spans 16 amino acids. V trimming: 0 bases; J trimming: 0 bases; junction bases outside the gene matches: 5. CDR3 DNA: TGTGCCAGCAGTTACTCTTGGGAGGGCTCCTCCTACGAGCAGTACTTC. This encodes CASSYSWEGSSYEQYF.

The V call is TRBV6-2 or TRBV6-3, the J call TRBJ1-4, with TRBD1 as a possible D gene (6 bases). Germline CDR1 reads MNHEY; CDR2 reads SVGEGT. V was trimmed by 6 bases and J by 2 bases, leaving 16 bases between them. This CDR3 has 16 amino acids. The CDR3 region has the DNA TGTGCCAGCAGCCTCAGAGGGGGACCGACTAATGAAAAACTGTTTTTT. Translating gives CASSLRGGPTNEKLFF.

The table lists this clonotype with a few counts. The chain carries TRBV6-1 and TRBJ1-2; a possible D gene is TRBD1 (6 bases). Germline assignment: CDR1 MNHNS and CDR2 SASEGT. The CDR3 contains 12 residues. Trimming cost V 4 bases and J 3 bases, with 6 bases left between them. The CDR3, as DNA: TGTGCCAGCAGTGCAGGGGACTATGGCTACACCTTC. It codes for CASSAGDYGYTF.

There are a few counts of this clonotype. The chain couples TRBV4-2 to TRBJ2-4; 8 bases fit TRBD2. CDR1 is LGHNA, CDR2 YNFKEQ, per germline. V shed 1 base and J 5 bases; nucleotides not matched to a gene: 1. This CDR3 has 14 residues. In DNA form, the CDR3 reads TGTGCCAGCAGCCAAGCGGGAGGGGAAAACATTCAGTACTTC. Its translation is CASSQAGGENIQYF.

This clonotype showed up many times. This sequence joins TRBV15 and TRBJ1-2, with 8 positions matching TRBD1. This CDR3 is 14 amino acids long. Looked up from germline, CDR1 is LNHNV and CDR2 is YYDKDF (reference sequence). J lost 7 bases, V lost 5 bases, and 9 bases had no gene match. The CDR3 loop is CATSAKDRDSGYTF. Here the CDR3 DNA reads TGTGCCACCAGCGCTAAGGACAGGGACAGTGGCTACACCTTC.

This clonotype was counted only a few times. The chain links TRBV7-9 to TRBJ2-7; possible D gene TRBD2, 5 bases. This CDR3 has 14 residues. The germline V and J ends were trimmed by 5 bases and 2 bases, with 13 bases remaining between them. CDR1 is SEHNR and CDR2 is FQNEAQ in the germline V gene (reference sequence). The CDR3 nucleotides are TGTGCCAGCAGCCCAAGCGGTAATACCTACGAGCAGTACTTC. This sequence encodes CASSPSGNTYEQYF.

The CDR3 sequence: CSVSQTGTGFSEQYF. DNA for the CDR3: TGCAGCGTGAGCCAGACCGGGACAGGCTTTTCCGAGCAGTACTTC. The rearrangement links TRBV29-1 to TRBJ2-7, with TRBD1 identical over 8 bases. The ends lost 6 bases at V and 6 bases at J; junction bases unmatched: 16. CDR1 is SQVTM and CDR2 is ANQGSEA in the germline V gene. The CDR3 loop spans 15 amino acids.

This clonotype was observed a handful of times. The chain employs TRBV9 and TRBJ2-5; D might be TRBD1 (6 bases). V was shortened by 4 bases and J by 0 bases, with 10 bases between the two germline ends. This CDR3 is built from 14 residues. Germline V gene lookup returns CDR1 SGDLS and CDR2 YYNGEE. CDR3 nucleotides: TGTGCCAGCAGCCTTCAGGGGTACCAAGAGACCCAGTACTTC. It encodes CASSLQGYQETQYF.

This clonotype appeared once. The chain combines TRBV30 with TRBJ2-7; TRBD2 aligns across 11 bases. The V gene end was trimmed by 3 bases and the J gene end by 6 bases; junction bases not matched to a gene: 7. CDR1 and CDR2 (germline): GTSNPN, SVGIG (reference sequence). This CDR3 comprises 14 residues. The DNA of the CDR3 is TGTGCCTGGAGGTGGGGACTAGCGGAATTCGAGCAGTACTTC. It encodes CAWRWGLAEFEQYF.

This chain connects TRBV6-9 to TRBJ2-7, with D uncertain. This CDR3 spans 12 amino acids. In germline, CDR1 is MNHGY, CDR2 SVAAGI. Trimming took off 3 bases at V and 6 bases at J, with 9 bases between the two ends. CDR3 loop: CASSYPKFEQYF. The DNA for the CDR3 is TGTGCCAGCAGTTACCCTAAGTTCGAGCAGTACTTC.

The rearrangement links TRBV3-1 to TRBJ1-5, with a tentative D call TRBD1 (6 bases). This CDR3 is built from 21 residues. Trimming stripped 7 bases from V and 0 bases from J, with 31 bases between. Germline CDR1 is LGHDT and CDR2 is YNNKEL (reference sequence). CDR3 nucleotides: TGTGCCAGCACATCAAGGGGGGTGGCGTTACAAAAAACCTATAGCAATCAGCCCCAGCATTTT. Translation gives CASTSRGVALQKTYSNQPQHF.

This clonotype was picked up many times. The chain couples TRBV10-2 to TRBJ1-2; TRBD1 might be the D (5 bases). CDR1 and CDR2 (germline): WSHSY, SAAADI. Trimming took 0 bases from V and 5 from J, leaving 13 bases between them. The CDR3 sequence is 15 residues long. This CDR3 is CASSESRQGGYGYTF. The CDR3 DNA sequence: TGCGCCAGCAGTGAGTCTCGGCAGGGTGGATATGGCTACACCTTC.

The table lists this clonotype with a few counts. Here the CDR3 reads CASSAWEGKGHNSPLHF. Written as DNA, the CDR3 is TGTGCCAGCAGTGCTTGGGAGGGGAAGGGCCATAATTCACCCCTCCACTTT. The chain combines TRBV6-2 or TRBV6-3 with TRBJ1-6, with D maybe TRBD1 (5 bases). The germline CDR1 and CDR2 sequences are MNHEY and SVGEGT. V lost 5 bases and J lost 5, with 19 bases in between. This CDR3 has 17 residues.

In this sample, this clonotype turned up a few times. This chain connects TRBV30 to TRBJ2-7, with TRBD1 matching 9 bases. The CDR3 extends over 12 amino acids. The germline V gene encodes CDR1 GTSNPN and CDR2 SVGIG (reference sequence). V dropped 4 bases and J dropped 6; count of bases not matched to a gene: 4. CDR3 in amino acids: CAWIGQGSEQYF. CDR3 DNA sequence: TGTGCCTGGATTGGACAGGGGAGCGAGCAGTACTTC.

This rearrangement joins TRBV10-3 to TRBJ2-5, with a possible D match to TRBD2 (6 bases). Trimming cost V 5 bases and J 9 bases, with 13 bases left between them. The germline V gene has CDR1 ENHRY and CDR2 SYGVKD. The CDR3 is made up of 12 amino acids. The CDR3 region is CAISLPGEAQYF. CDR3 in DNA: TGTGCCATCAGTCTCCCCGGGGAGGCCCAGTACTTC.

Concerning this clonotype: This could be a read error, since a much larger clone is one nucleotide away. The genes are TRBV5-1 and TRBJ1-5, with a weak D call TRBD1 (5 bases). Between the trimmed V and J ends, which lost 4 bases and 4 bases, there was a span of 15 bases. This CDR3 has 15 amino acids. Germline V CDR1 and CDR2: SGHRS, YFSETQ. In DNA form, the CDR3 reads TGCGCCAGCAGCCCGCCCGGGGCATGGAATCAGCCCCAGCATTTT. Translated: CASSPPGAWNQPQHF.

This clonotype was seen a few times. V and J are TRBV10-3 and TRBJ1-4; D gene uncertain. CDR1 is ENHRY, CDR2 SYGVKD, per germline. The CDR3 is 15 amino acids. Trimming took 0 bases from V and 7 from J, leaving 12 bases between them. The CDR3 loop is CAISESGKGSEKLFF. CDR3 nucleotides: TGTGCCATCAGTGAGTCAGGGAAAGGTAGTGAAAAACTGTTTTTT.